Shown below are 27 T cell receptor beta chains from a single sample sequenced in a study of technical replicates of blood from a few donors. Method: immunoSEQ multiplex PCR; TCRdb's copy keeps in-frame clones and lacks some. The sample yields about 13,000 clones, around 86% seen once. Sequenced sample: PBMCs. The receptors were gathered from a human donor in good health.

This sequence joins TRBV30 and TRBJ2-1, with 10 bases that match TRBD2. V dropped 1 base and J dropped 5; count of bases not matched to a gene: 8. Germline values: CDR1 GTSNPN, CDR2 SVGIG (reference sequence). CDR3 size: 16 residues. The CDR3 loop reads CAWSDGLAVHNNEQFF. CDR3 nucleotide sequence: TGTGCCTGGAGTGATGGACTAGCGGTTCACAACAATGAGCAGTTCTTC. The variable domain in full, completed from reference TRBV30 and TRBJ2-1, reads SQTIHQWPATLVQPVGSPLSLECTVEGTSNPNLYWYRQAAGRGLQLLFYSVGIGQISSEVPQNLSASRPQDRQFILSSKKLLLSDSGFYLCAWSDGLAVHNNEQFFGPGTRLTVL.

The chain is built from TRBV9 and TRBJ1-1, with a possible D match to TRBD1 (5 bases). V was clipped by 4 bases and J by 6 bases, with 13 bases between them. CDR1 is SGDLS and CDR2 is YYNGEE in the germline V gene. There are 13 residues in the CDR3. The CDR3 region has the DNA TGTGCCAGCAGCCTAGGGGCTAGCGCTGAAGCTTTCTTT. Amino acids: CASSLGASAEAFF.

The V call is TRBV5-1, the J call TRBJ2-1; 9 nucleotides line up with TRBD2. V trimming: 0 bases; J trimming: 0 bases; junction bases outside the gene matches: 4. The CDR3 loop spans 17 amino acids. CDR1 and CDR2 from the germline V gene are SGHRS and YFSETQ. This CDR3 is CASSLVSSGNSYNEQFF. The CDR3 nucleotides are TGCGCCAGCAGCTTGGTGTCTAGCGGGAACTCCTACAATGAGCAGTTCTTC.

V is TRBV5-1 and J is TRBJ2-3, with a tentative D call TRBD2 (5 bases). This CDR3 spans 14 amino acids. The V end was cut by 3 bases, the J end by 3 bases, with 11 bases between. In germline, CDR1 is SGHRS, CDR2 YFSETQ. The CDR3 DNA sequence: TGCGCCAGCAGCTGGGCTGAGGGAACAGATACGCAGTATTTT. Its protein is CASSWAEGTDTQYF.

This sequence joins TRBV5-1 and TRBJ2-3; the match to TRBD1 covers 8 bases. The V segment lost 5 bases and the J segment 5 bases; nucleotides outside the gene matches: 4. CDR1 is SGHRS and CDR2 is YFSETQ in the germline V gene. This CDR3 spans 13 amino acids. CDR3 region: CASRDRAGDTQYF. In DNA, the CDR3 is TGCGCCAGCAGGGACAGGGCTGGAGATACGCAGTATTTT.

V gene TRBV20-1 combines with J gene TRBJ2-7; no clear D. Trimming removed 3 bases at V and 2 bases at J, with 2 bases between. Germline loops: CDR1 DFQATT, CDR2 SNEGSKA (reference sequence). CDR3 size: 10 residues. The CDR3 nucleotides are TGCAGTGCTAGCGCCTACGAGCAGTACTTC. Amino acid sequence: CSASAYEQYF.

The chain is built from TRBV18 and TRBJ2-1; TRBD2 aligns across 13 bases. The CDR3 is 15 residues long. Germline V gives CDR1 KGHSH, CDR2 LQKENI. Germline trimming cut 3 bases from V and 9 bases from J; bases unmatched to any gene: 5. The CDR3 protein is CASSPGLAGDGEQFF. In nucleotides, the CDR3 is TGTGCCAGCTCACCCGGACTAGCGGGAGACGGTGAGCAGTTCTTC.

The chain employs TRBV5-4 and TRBJ2-5, with a tentative D call TRBD2 (5 bases). Trimming took 4 bases from V and 4 from J, leaving 14 bases between them. CDR1 and CDR2 (germline): SGHNT, YYREEE (reference sequence). CDR3 length equals 14 residues. CDR3 DNA sequence: TGTGCCAGCAGCGGGATGCTACGGGGAGAGACCCAGTACTTC. Translated, it gives CASSGMLRGETQYF.

The chain carries TRBV4-1 and TRBJ2-7; D is ambiguous. The CDR3 has 15 residues. Germline V lookup: CDR1 MGHRA, CDR2 YSYEKL. V was shortened by 0 bases and J by 1 base, with 10 bases between the two germline ends. For the CDR3, the DNA is TGCGCCAGCAGCCAAGACCGCACCGGTTCCTACGAGCAGTACTTC. Translation: CASSQDRTGSYEQYF.

The gene calls are TRBV5-1 and TRBJ2-1, with D possibly being TRBD1 (6 bases). Looked up from germline, CDR1 is SGHRS and CDR2 is YFSETQ. With 4 bases removed from V and 9 bases from J, the gap between germline ends came to 17 bases. The CDR3 covers 14 residues. Here the CDR3 DNA reads TGCGCCAGCAGCGTAGCAGCAGGGGTCTTTGAGCAGTTCTTC. This gives the protein CASSVAAGVFEQFF.

The chain has TRBV19 and TRBJ2-5; 7 bases map to TRBD1. From germline, CDR1 is LNHDA and CDR2 SQIVND (reference sequence). V lost 4 bases, J lost 0 bases, and 5 bases stayed unmatched. This CDR3 contains 15 residues. The chain's CDR3 is CASSTQTGHQETQYF. DNA of the CDR3: TGTGCCAGTAGTACCCAGACAGGGCACCAAGAGACCCAGTACTTC.

In its sample, this clone ranks as medium-sized. The chain combines TRBV6-1 with TRBJ2-7; perhaps TRBD1 as D (6 bases). The V gene lost 3 bases and the J gene lost 5 bases, with 17 bases spanning the gap. The CDR3 is 15 residues long. Germline loops: CDR1 MNHNS, CDR2 SASEGT. Here the CDR3 DNA reads TGTGCCAGCAGTGATTTAGCAGGGGAAGGCCACGAGCAGTACTTC. Translation: CASSDLAGEGHEQYF.

The chain uses TRBV12-5 and TRBJ2-5; 8 bases fit TRBD2. This CDR3 has 14 amino acids. Germline CDR1 and CDR2: LGHNT and FRNRAP. Losses at the gene ends were 3 bases for V and 5 bases for J; bases not matched to a gene: 5. CDR3 in amino acids: CASGLGGRSETQYF. The CDR3 DNA reads TGTGCTAGTGGTTTAGGCGGGAGGAGTGAGACCCAGTACTTC.

V usage is TRBV19 and J usage is TRBJ1-2; a weak D match, TRBD1 (5 bases). Trimming took 8 bases from V and 4 from J, leaving 26 bases between them. This CDR3 has 17 residues. Germline loops: CDR1 LNHDA, CDR2 SQIVND (reference sequence). This CDR3 is CASRGSTLGPGGYGYTF. Written as DNA, the CDR3 is TGTGCCAGTCGGGGGTCTACCCTAGGGCCGGGGGGCTATGGCTACACCTTC.

The CDR3 is CASSTSGANVLTF. The CDR3, as DNA: TGTGCCAGCAGCACTTCTGGGGCCAACGTCCTGACTTTC. This chain links TRBV7-9 with TRBJ2-6, with D uncertain. Germline V lookup: CDR1 SEHNR, CDR2 FQNEAQ (reference sequence). The CDR3 sequence is 13 residues long. V was trimmed by 5 bases and J by 1 base, leaving 3 bases between them.

The CDR3 bases are TGCGCCAGCAGCATCGGAAATAGCGGGGGCCCGGCCTACGAGCAGTACTTC. Its protein is CASSIGNSGGPAYEQYF. This rearrangement joins TRBV5-1 to TRBJ2-7; 9 positions agree with TRBD2. Trimming took 4 bases from V and 2 from J; bases not matched to a gene: 13. The CDR3 is 17 residues long. From germline, CDR1 is SGHRS and CDR2 YFSETQ.

The gene calls are TRBV9 and TRBJ2-7; TRBD1 agrees at 9 bases. CDR3 length equals 17 residues. The V gene end was trimmed by 2 bases and the J gene end by 0 bases; junction bases not matched to a gene: 9. CDR1 is SGDLS, CDR2 YYNGEE, per germline. The chain's CDR3 is CASSVWDRDWHSYEQYF. The DNA for the CDR3 is TGTGCCAGCAGCGTGTGGGACAGGGATTGGCACTCCTACGAGCAGTACTTC.

This clone is a singleton in its sample. CDR3 sequence: CASSLARGFAGTEAFF. The CDR3 DNA sequence: TGTGCCAGCAGCTTAGCCCGAGGCTTCGCGGGCACTGAAGCTTTCTTT. The rearrangement links TRBV11-3 to TRBJ1-1; no clear D gene. Between the trimmed V and J ends, which lost 1 base and 4 bases, there was a span of 16 bases. Looked up from germline, CDR1 is SGHNT and CDR2 is YENEEA. This CDR3 comprises 16 residues.

The gene calls are TRBV27 and TRBJ2-7; the match to TRBD2 covers 7 bases. Unmatched junction bases numbered 9, after V lost 6 bases and J lost 1 base. CDR1 and CDR2 from the germline V gene are MNHEY and SMNVEV (reference sequence). This CDR3 spans 15 amino acids. The CDR3 bases are TGTGCCAGCAGCCCCTGGGGGGGAGGGTCCTACGAGCAGTACTTC. It codes for CASSPWGGGSYEQYF.

This clone was detected only once. The gene calls are TRBV9 and TRBJ2-1, with 12 bases identical to TRBD2. J gave up 5 bases and V 4 bases, and 7 bases lay outside the gene matches. This CDR3 spans 16 amino acids. The germline V gene has CDR1 SGDLS and CDR2 YYNGEE. The CDR3 sequence is CASSSRTSGVHNEQFF. The CDR3 region has the DNA TGTGCCAGCAGCTCGAGGACTAGCGGGGTCCACAATGAGCAGTTCTTC.

This rearrangement joins TRBV2 to TRBJ1-1; 7 nucleotides match TRBD1. Germline CDR1 and CDR2: SNHLY and FYNNEI. This CDR3 comprises 12 residues. V lost 9 bases, J lost 1 base, and 2 bases stayed unmatched. The CDR3: CASGQENTEAFF. The CDR3 DNA reads as TGTGCCAGTGGACAGGAGAACACTGAAGCTTTCTTT.

The chain uses TRBV7-9 and TRBJ2-3; perhaps TRBD2 as D (6 bases). The ends were cut back, 1 base at V and 4 bases at J, with 18 bases in the middle. Germline loops: CDR1 SEHNR, CDR2 FQNEAQ (reference sequence). This CDR3 contains 17 residues. In DNA form, the CDR3 reads TGTGCCAGCAGCTTAGGGGGGACTTCCTCTGCACCAGATACGCAGTATTTT. Its translation is CASSLGGTSSAPDTQYF.

This clone was seen a few times. The chain recombines TRBV5-1 with TRBJ1-4; 9 bases are a match to TRBD1. The CDR3 sequence is 14 residues long. V lost 4 bases, J lost 5 bases, and 3 bases stayed unmatched. From germline, CDR1 is SGHRS and CDR2 YFSETQ. The CDR3 sequence: CASSPGQGNEKLFF. CDR3 in DNA: TGCGCCAGCAGCCCAGGACAGGGGAATGAAAAACTGTTTTTT.

The V call is TRBV10-3, the J call TRBJ2-7, with 11 nucleotides matching TRBD1. The V gene end was trimmed by 4 bases and the J gene end by 6 bases; junction bases not matched to a gene: 11. The CDR3 has 16 amino acids. Germline values: CDR1 ENHRY, CDR2 SYGVKD. The DNA for the CDR3 is TGTGCCATCAGTGCTAATCTACCGGGACAGGGGGTCGAGCAGTACTTC. It translates to CAISANLPGQGVEQYF.

The gene calls are TRBV2 and TRBJ2-2; 7 nucleotides match TRBD1. V trimming: 6 bases; J trimming: 3 bases; junction bases outside the gene matches: 10. This CDR3 region has 16 residues. Germline values: CDR1 SNHLY, CDR2 FYNNEI. This CDR3 is CASSVAGTEYTGELFF. In DNA, the CDR3 is TGTGCCAGCAGCGTTGCCGGGACAGAATACACCGGGGAGCTGTTTTTT.

This sequence joins TRBV27 and TRBJ2-2, with a possible D match to TRBD1 (6 bases). The CDR3 consists of 15 residues. V shed 6 bases and J shed 3 bases, with 14 bases lying between them. The germline CDR1 and CDR2 sequences are MNHEY and SMNVEV (reference sequence). The DNA of the CDR3 is TGTGCCAGCAGCGGAGGACAGACCTACACCGGGGAGCTGTTTTTT. Protein product: CASSGGQTYTGELFF.

The chain couples TRBV6-1 to TRBJ1-4, with 8 bases identical to TRBD1. This CDR3 contains 15 residues. J lost 4 bases, V lost 10 bases, and 11 bases had no gene match. Germline V gives CDR1 MNHNS, CDR2 SASEGT. CDR3 bases: TGTGCCACCCTACCCCAGGGGGCGGGTAATGAAAAACTGTTTTTT. As protein: CATLPQGAGNEKLFF.